This T cell receptor (beta chain) was observed in a study of T cell responses to AZD1222 COVID-19 vaccine. Study-wide results and caveats: A reported finding is that nearly half of spike-specific TCRs target unmutated variant regions.

The length of the CDR3 is 14 residues. Per the germline V gene, CDR1 is MGHRA and CDR2 is YSYEKL. Trimming took off 0 bases at V and 7 bases at J, with 13 bases between the two ends. As concerns this clone: The antigen is not known.

Measured with immunoSEQ multiplex PCR; TCRdb has only the in-frame clones, and not every one. The sample has 120,000 or so clones; roughly 90% are singletons. The specimen comprised peripheral blood, sampled on day 0 of AZD1222 vaccination. This TCR was recovered from an adult in good health. The chain joins TRBV4-1 to TRBJ2-7, with D perhaps given as TRBD1 or TRBD2 (5 bases each). CDR3 sequence: CASSQEGTPWEQYF. Here the CDR3 DNA reads TGCGCCAGCAGCCAAGAGGGGACCCCCTGGGAGCAGTACTTC.